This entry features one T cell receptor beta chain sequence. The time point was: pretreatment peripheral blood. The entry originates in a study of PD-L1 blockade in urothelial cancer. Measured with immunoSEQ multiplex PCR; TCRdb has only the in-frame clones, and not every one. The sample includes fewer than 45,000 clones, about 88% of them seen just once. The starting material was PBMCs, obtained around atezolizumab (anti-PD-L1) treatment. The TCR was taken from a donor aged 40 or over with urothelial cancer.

CDR3 in amino acids: CASSPQGSGTEAFF. The CDR3 coding sequence is TGTGCCAGCAGCCCCCAAGGGAGTGGCACTGAAGCTTTCTTT. The J gene is TRBJ1-1, the V gene TRBV6-5, with D uncertain. The V gene lost 6 bases and the J gene lost 4 bases, with 15 bases spanning the gap. The CDR3 loop spans 14 amino acids. CDR1 is MNHEY and CDR2 is SVGAGI in the germline V gene.